These T cell receptor beta chains were read from a single sample in a study of T cells in Graves' hyperthyroidism and ophthalmopathy. TCRdb recomputed calls from the multiplex PCR reads with MiXCR, one row per CDR3 protein. The sample lists more than 500,000 distinct CDR3 sequences, more than 45% occurring once. Sequences were obtained from peripheral blood or thyroid tissue (not recorded which). The receptors here all came from an adult woman with Graves' disease, either hyperthyroidism or ophthalmopathy (not recorded which). Each CDR3 is given with its conserved first and last residue. The order of the fields is D gene, J gene, CDR3 length, clone size, V gene, CDR3 protein, CDR3 DNA. The D gene is left open where the match is weak. Expanded clones are given a class, and other clones once, few, many or no size at all.

TRBD1,TRBJ1-2,14,many,TRBV29-1,CSVVLRGPWRGYTF,TGCAGCGTTGTCCTTAGGGGGCCATGGCGGGGCTACACCTTC
NA,TRBJ1-1,16,NA,TRBV20-1,CSARDSFRLSGTEAFF,TGCAGTGCTAGAGATTCGTTTCGGTTGTCGGGCACTGAAGCTTTCTTT
NA,TRBJ1-5,13,many,TRBV12-3/TRBV12-4,CASSFSYNQPQHF,TGTGCCAGCAGTTTCAGTTACAATCAGCCCCAGCATTTT
TRBD1,TRBJ1-4,15,many,TRBV5-6,CASSASGTGSEKLFF,TGTGCCAGCAGCGCTTCCGGGACAGGGAGCGAAAAACTGTTTTTT
NA,TRBJ2-1,13,NA,TRBV2,CASSVLTTDEQFF,TGTGCCAGCAGTGTTCTGACTACTGATGAGCAGTTCTTC
TRBD2,TRBJ2-5,16,NA,TRBV10-2,CASSDPGLAGGETQYF,TGCGCCAGCAGTGACCCGGGACTAGCGGGTGGCGAGACCCAGTACTTC
TRBD1,TRBJ1-1,14,many,TRBV7-2,CASSVQTGGTEAFF,TGTGCCAGCAGCGTCCAGACAGGGGGCACTGAAGCTTTCTTT
TRBD1,TRBJ2-7,15,many,TRBV20-1,CSARGRQGARNEQYF,TGCAGTGCTAGAGGGCGACAGGGGGCTCGGAACGAGCAGTACTTC
TRBD2,TRBJ2-2,16,many,TRBV7-3,CASSLTGTSDTGELFF,TGTGCCAGCAGCTTAACGGGGACTAGCGACACCGGGGAGCTGTTTTTT
NA,TRBJ2-5,14,NA,TRBV7-2,CASSPQALRETQYF,TGTGCCAGCAGCCCCCAAGCGCTGAGAGAGACCCAGTACTTC
NA,TRBJ1-4,15,NA,TRBV15,CATSREAQTNEKLFF,TGTGCCACCAGCAGAGAGGCCCAAACTAATGAAAAACTGTTTTTT
NA,TRBJ1-2,13,once,TRBV29-1,CSVGTAVGYGYTF,TGCAGCGTTGGGACAGCGGTTGGGTATGGCTACACCTTC
NA,TRBJ1-1,13,NA,TRBV2,CASFRGLNTEAFF,TGTGCCAGCTTCAGGGGTCTGAACACTGAAGCTTTCTTT
NA,TRBJ2-7,13,few,TRBV15,CATSGGSRYEQYF,TGTGCCACCAGCGGCGGGTCCCGCTACGAGCAGTACTTC
TRBD2,TRBJ2-7,14,NA,TRBV7-9,CASSQLAEVHEQYF,TGTGCCAGCAGTCAACTAGCGGAGGTCCACGAGCAGTACTTC
NA,TRBJ1-1,13,many,TRBV12-3/TRBV12-4,CASSIVRGAEAFF,TGTGCCAGCAGCATTGTAAGGGGAGCTGAAGCTTTCTTT
TRBD1,TRBJ2-7,15,NA,TRBV2,CASSAAGTGTYEQYF,TGTGCCAGCAGTGCCGCCGGGACAGGGACCTACGAGCAGTACTTC
TRBD1,TRBJ1-2,12,NA,TRBV5-1,CASSIRGGGHTF,TGCGCCAGCAGCATCAGGGGAGGGGGCCACACCTTC
NA,TRBJ2-2,14,many,TRBV6-1,CASSEAGETGELFF,TGTGCCAGCAGTGAAGCGGGTGAGACCGGGGAGCTGTTTTTT
NA,TRBJ1-1,14,many,TRBV29-1,CSGEMRVPNTEAFF,TGCAGCGGGGAGATGAGGGTTCCGAACACTGAAGCTTTCTTT
TRBD2,TRBJ2-2,16,many,TRBV7-2,CASSLVGGGRSGELFF,TGTGCCAGCAGCTTAGTGGGAGGCGGGAGATCCGGGGAGCTGTTTTTT
TRBD2,TRBJ2-2,16,NA,TRBV10-3,CAISSLAGGDTGELFF,TGTGCCATCAGTTCTCTAGCGGGAGGCGACACCGGGGAGCTGTTTTTT
TRBD1,TRBJ2-7,15,few,TRBV12-3/TRBV12-4,CASSWPGQGSYEQYF,TGTGCCAGCAGTTGGCCGGGACAGGGGTCCTACGAGCAGTACTTC
NA,TRBJ1-3,15,many,TRBV7-9,CASSLDSGNGNTIYF,TGTGCCAGCAGCTTAGATTCGGGGAATGGAAACACCATATATTTT
NA,TRBJ1-1,12,few,TRBV5-1,CASRTENTEAFF,TGCGCCAGCAGAACGGAGAACACTGAAGCTTTCTTT
NA,TRBJ1-5,16,many,TRBV6-1,CASTPGFVGRIQPQHF,TGTGCCAGCACCCCCGGGTTCGTAGGGAGGATTCAGCCCCAGCATTTT
NA,TRBJ1-1,14,many,TRBV12-3/TRBV12-4,CASSFGQLNTEAFF,TGTGCCAGCAGTTTTGGGCAACTAAACACTGAAGCTTTCTTT
TRBD1,TRBJ1-5,18,many,TRBV7-2,CASRRTGGPSYSNQPQHF,TGTGCCAGCAGGCGAACAGGGGGGCCGAGTTATAGCAATCAGCCCCAGCATTTT
NA,TRBJ2-7,14,few,TRBV7-9,CASSRGEGTYEQYF,TGTGCCAGCAGCCGCGGAGAGGGAACCTACGAGCAGTACTTC
NA,TRBJ2-5,14,NA,TRBV7-3,CASSHDSSVETRYF,TGTGCCAGCAGCCATGATAGTTCGGTTGAGACCCGGTACTTC
NA,TRBJ2-7,12,NA,TRBV12-3/TRBV12-4,CASSYGALEQYF,TGTGCCAGCAGCTACGGGGCCCTCGAGCAGTACTTC
TRBD2,TRBJ2-7,15,many,TRBV5-1,CASSFTRGVSYEQYF,TGCGCCAGCAGCTTTACTCGGGGGGTCTCCTACGAGCAGTACTTC
TRBD1,TRBJ2-7,16,NA,TRBV13,CASSHRSGQRAYEQYF,TGTGCCAGCAGCCATCGGTCGGGACAGAGGGCGTACGAGCAGTACTTC
TRBD1,TRBJ2-7,13,many,TRBV14,CASSQTGPKEQYF,TGTGCCAGCAGCCAGACAGGGCCGAAGGAGCAGTACTTC
NA,TRBJ1-1,12,NA,TRBV28,CASSLGSAEAFF,TGTGCCAGCAGTTTAGGTTCCGCTGAAGCTTTCTTT
NA,TRBJ2-7,15,NA,TRBV7-2,CASSLGWQGGDEQYF,TGTGCCAGCAGCTTAGGGTGGCAGGGGGGCGACGAGCAGTACTTC